These T cell receptor beta chains were read from a single sample in a study of T cells after yellow fever vaccination. TCRdb itself ran the 5' RACE reads through MiXCR, one entry per CDR3 protein. The data hold about 350,000 distinct CDR3 sequences, with roughly an eighth observed a single time. This specimen consisted of CD4+ T cells sorted from PBMCs, obtained 15 days after the yellow fever booster vaccination. The source of these receptors is a man younger than 35 who received the YFV17D yellow fever vaccine. Both conserved end residues are trimmed from each CDR3. The order of the fields is V gene, D gene, CDR3 length, CDR3 protein. D genes are given only for firm matches.

TRBV7-2	.	11	ASSKDSAYGYT
TRBV7-2	.	14	ASSLASGSSNEKLF
TRBV9	TRBD2	16	ASSPRWTSGGITDTQY
TRBV5-1	TRBD1	14	ASSPAGKGAHGELF
TRBV7-6	.	10	ASSLGNHEQY
TRBV5-1	TRBD1	14	ASSSTGTGEGETQY
TRBV9	.	12	ASSSRQTTDTQY
TRBV19	.	11	ASSLDTNYGYT
TRBV12-3/TRBV12-4	.	13	ASSFRRTWGQPQH
TRBV6-6	.	9	ASRNLDTQY
TRBV28	.	9	ASRDPRTQY
TRBV2	.	13	ASIAQALETDTQY
TRBV27	.	8	ASRGVRQY
TRBV10-1	TRBD1	12	ASSEKGQTYGYT
TRBV2	.	11	ASRNLGANVLT
TRBV5-4	.	14	ASSFREWGSTDTQY
TRBV28	.	10	ASSLTLAPLH
TRBV10-3	TRBD1	15	AIRAGQGVAGANVLT
TRBV7-8	.	15	ASSLALRTAYNSPLH
TRBV5-1	.	14	ASSLWGIASTDTQY
TRBV10-2	TRBD2	15	ASRPTSGGPRYNEQF
TRBV3-1	TRBD2	12	ASSTSGGQETQY
TRBV7-2	.	16	ASSRALASPSSGNTIY
TRBV12-3/TRBV12-4	.	11	ASSRPPPETQY
TRBV20-1	.	13	SARVPLGRTGELF
TRBV28	TRBD2	13	ASFSRTRPAGELF
TRBV5-6	.	11	ASSFGPNYGYT
TRBV5-4	TRBD2	16	ASSLGLAGLYPYNEQF
TRBV7-2	.	10	ASSRSRDTQY
TRBV11-2	TRBD2	14	ASSLRITSGGNEQF
TRBV29-1	TRBD2	13	SADPGTSFADTQY
TRBV5-6	.	12	ASSPDGYADTQY
TRBV12-3/TRBV12-4	TRBD1	11	ASTRTGQETQY
TRBV5-1	.	11	ASSQDTFYEQY
TRBV10-1	TRBD1	11	ASRGTGSGEQF
TRBV12-3/TRBV12-4	.	13	ASSTSPGFGYGYT
TRBV5-4	.	13	ASSPAGTLDGELF
TRBV7-2	.	13	ASSLGGPPNYGYT
TRBV6-2/TRBV6-3	.	13	ASSSPGVRPDEQF
TRBV30	.	11	AWNPGPLGEQY
TRBV6-2/TRBV6-3	.	9	ASTQTDTQY
TRBV6-2/TRBV6-3	TRBD2	13	ASRTGTSNFHEQY
TRBV18	TRBD1	13	ASSPPDRVVGEQY
TRBV3-1	.	8	ASSQETQY
TRBV5-1	.	12	ASSFRQADDTQY
TRBV9	TRBD2	13	ASSVELAGGQEQF
TRBV6-6	TRBD1	14	ASSPGGAEWNTEAF
TRBV6-2/TRBV6-3	.	13	ASRLQGSGANVLT
TRBV6-1	.	13	ASSPRRVPDQPQH
TRBV5-1	TRBD1	12	ASSSTGVHETQY
TRBV21-1	.	12	ASSKVGARTEAF
TRBV24-1	TRBD1	13	ATSASGQAADGYT
TRBV7-6	.	15	ASSLSFAVHSGNTIY
TRBV7-9	TRBD1	14	ASTPGTVAGANVLT
TRBV5-1	.	11	ASSLEGPYEQY
TRBV4-2	TRBD1	13	ASDAIGGTGGTQY
TRBV5-1	TRBD2	13	ASSPGSGGEETQY
TRBV20-1	.	13	SARDVVGVNTEAF
TRBV27	TRBD2	13	ASSFRGGLRNEQF